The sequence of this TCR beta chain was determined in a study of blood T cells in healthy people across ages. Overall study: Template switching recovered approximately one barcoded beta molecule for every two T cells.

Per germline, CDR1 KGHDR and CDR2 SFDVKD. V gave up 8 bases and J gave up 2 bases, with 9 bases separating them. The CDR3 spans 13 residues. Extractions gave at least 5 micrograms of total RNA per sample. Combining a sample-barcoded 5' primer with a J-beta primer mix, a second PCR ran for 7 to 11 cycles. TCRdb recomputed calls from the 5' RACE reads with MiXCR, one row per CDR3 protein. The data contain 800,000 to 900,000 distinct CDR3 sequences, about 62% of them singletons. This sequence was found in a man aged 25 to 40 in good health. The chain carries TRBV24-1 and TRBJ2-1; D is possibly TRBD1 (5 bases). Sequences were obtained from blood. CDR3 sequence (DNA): TGTGCCACCAAGGGGATTACCTACAATGAGCAGTTCTTC. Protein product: CATKGITYNEQFF.